This TCR beta chain comes out of a study of blood T cell repertoires in COVID-19. Whole-study context: Material from acute and convalescent COVID-19 was sourced from the United States, Italy and Spain.

The germline V gene has CDR1 MDHEN and CDR2 SYDVKM. The CDR3 totals 15 residues. The V and J ends lost 1 base and 6 bases respectively, with 12 bases between them. The data were produced by immunoSEQ multiplex PCR, yet TCRdb's version contains in-frame clones alone and is incomplete. Of under 150,000 clones listed, about 88% were seen once; the top ten hold about 2.4%. The source of this sequence is a man aged 40-49 years with acute COVID-19. This chain connects TRBV28 to TRBJ1-4; D possibly corresponds to TRBD1 (5 bases). Sequenced sample: PBMCs or T cells enriched from blood (not recorded which). The CDR3 DNA follows: TGTGCCAGCAGTTTATCAGGGAGGGAGGATGAAAAACTGTTTTTT. Protein sequence: CASSLSGREDEKLFF.